This TCR beta chain derives from a study of blood T cell repertoires in COVID-19. The CDR3 is made up of 15 amino acids. Germline CDR1 and CDR2: SGHRS and YFSETQ. V lost 0 bases, J lost 6 bases, and 16 bases lay in between. Profiled with immunoSEQ multiplex PCR; TCRdb holds only in-frame clones, not every one. The sample shows about 480,000 clones, approximately 88% of them seen only once. This clone has a single count. The genes are TRBV5-1 and TRBJ2-7; TRBD2 is a possible D gene (6 bases). Sequencing input: PBMCs or T cells enriched from blood (not recorded which). This sequence was found in a woman in her 40s who had recovered from COVID-19. CDR3 bases: TGCGCCAGCAGCTTGGAGGTGGAGGGGAGGCGCGAGCAGTACTTC. Its translation is CASSLEVEGRREQYF.